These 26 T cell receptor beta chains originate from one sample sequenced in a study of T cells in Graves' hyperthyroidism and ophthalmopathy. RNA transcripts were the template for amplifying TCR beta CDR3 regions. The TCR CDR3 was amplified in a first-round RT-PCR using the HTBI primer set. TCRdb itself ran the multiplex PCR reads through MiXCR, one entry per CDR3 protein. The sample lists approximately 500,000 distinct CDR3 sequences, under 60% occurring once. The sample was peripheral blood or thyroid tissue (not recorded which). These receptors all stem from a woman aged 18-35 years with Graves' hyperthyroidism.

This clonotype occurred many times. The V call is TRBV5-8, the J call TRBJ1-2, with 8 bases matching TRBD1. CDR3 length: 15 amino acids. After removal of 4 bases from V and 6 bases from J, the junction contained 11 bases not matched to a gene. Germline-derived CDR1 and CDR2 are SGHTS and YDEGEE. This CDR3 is CASSTTGQGLNGYTF. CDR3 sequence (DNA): TGTGCCAGCAGCACAACTGGACAGGGTCTTAATGGCTACACCTTC.

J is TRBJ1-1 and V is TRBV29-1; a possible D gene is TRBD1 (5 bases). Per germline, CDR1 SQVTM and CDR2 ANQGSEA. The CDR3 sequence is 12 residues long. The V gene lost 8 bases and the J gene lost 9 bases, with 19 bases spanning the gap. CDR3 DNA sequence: TGCAGCCAAGGGCAAGGAGGGACCAAAGCTTTCTTT. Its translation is CSQGQGGTKAFF.

This CDR3 is CASSLEISGGIYEQYF. CDR3 in DNA: TGCGCCAGCAGCTTGGAAATATCAGGGGGGATCTACGAGCAGTACTTC. The chain combines TRBV5-1 with TRBJ2-7; possibly TRBD1 for D (7 bases). The CDR3 is 16 amino acids. Germline V lookup: CDR1 SGHRS, CDR2 YFSETQ. Trimming removed 0 bases from V and 3 bases from J, with 16 bases in between.

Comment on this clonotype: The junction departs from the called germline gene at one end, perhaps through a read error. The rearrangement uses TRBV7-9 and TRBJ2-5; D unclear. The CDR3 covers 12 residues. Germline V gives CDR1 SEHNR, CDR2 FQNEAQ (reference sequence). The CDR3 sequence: CASSLVCETRYF. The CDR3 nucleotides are TGTGCCAGCAGCTTAGTATGCGAGACCCGGTACTTC.

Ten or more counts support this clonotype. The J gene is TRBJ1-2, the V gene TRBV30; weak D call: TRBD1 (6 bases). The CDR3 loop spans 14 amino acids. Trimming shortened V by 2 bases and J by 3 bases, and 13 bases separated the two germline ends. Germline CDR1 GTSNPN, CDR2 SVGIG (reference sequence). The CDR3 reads CAWSRGGTYYGYTF. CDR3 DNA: TGTGCCTGGAGTCGAGGGGGGACCTACTATGGCTACACCTTC.

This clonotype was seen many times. CDR3 sequence: CASSPVGLPYEQYF. The CDR3 DNA is TGCGCCAGCAGCCCCGTGGGACTACCCTACGAGCAGTACTTC. The chain recombines TRBV5-1 with TRBJ2-7; 7 bases fit TRBD2. The CDR3 totals 14 residues. Trimming took 4 bases from V and 2 from J; bases not matched to a gene: 6. The germline gives CDR1 SGHRS, CDR2 YFSETQ.

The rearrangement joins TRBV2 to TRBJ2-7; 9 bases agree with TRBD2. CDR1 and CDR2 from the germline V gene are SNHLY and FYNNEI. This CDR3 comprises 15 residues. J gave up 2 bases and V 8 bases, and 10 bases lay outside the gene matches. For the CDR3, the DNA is TGTGCCAGCGTTGGGGTAGCGGGAGCGGCCTACGAGCAGTACTTC. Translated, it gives CASVGVAGAAYEQYF.

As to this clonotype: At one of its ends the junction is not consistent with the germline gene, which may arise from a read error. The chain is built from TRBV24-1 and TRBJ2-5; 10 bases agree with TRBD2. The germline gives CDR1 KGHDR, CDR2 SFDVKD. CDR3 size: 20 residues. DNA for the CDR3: TGTGCCACCACTGATCCGGAAGGGCTAGCGGGAGAGGGGTACCAAGAGACCCAGTACTTC. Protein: CATTDPEGLAGEGYQETQYF.

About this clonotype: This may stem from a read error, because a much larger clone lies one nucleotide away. CDR3 DNA: TGTGCCAGCTCACAATTGGGCCACGAGCAGTACTTC. Amino acid sequence: CASSQLGHEQYF. The gene calls are TRBV2 and TRBJ2-7; D ambiguous. The germline V and J ends were trimmed by 8 bases and 5 bases, with 13 bases remaining between them. The CDR3 consists of 12 residues. The germline CDR1 and CDR2 sequences are SNHLY and FYNNEI.

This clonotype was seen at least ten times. The DNA of the CDR3 is TGTGCCAGCAGCTTAGTCACAGGGGGCTACGAGCAGTACTTC. It specifies CASSLVTGGYEQYF. This chain connects TRBV11-2 to TRBJ2-7, with 8 bases that match TRBD1. Trimming took 1 base from V and 3 from J; bases not matched to a gene: 2. The length of the CDR3 is 14 residues. Germline V gene data show CDR1 as SGHAT and CDR2 as FQNNGV.

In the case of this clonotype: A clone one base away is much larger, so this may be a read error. The CDR3 DNA follows: TGCGCCAGCAGCCAAGCAGGGGGCGATCAGCCCCAGCATTTT. It codes for CASSQAGGDQPQHF. This rearrangement joins TRBV4-3 to TRBJ1-5; 8 nucleotides align to TRBD1. Losses at the gene ends were 1 base for V and 5 bases for J; bases not matched to a gene: 1. Germline values: CDR1 LGHNA, CDR2 YSLEER. This CDR3 has 14 amino acids.

CDR3 coding DNA: TGTGCCAGCAGCGCCGGGGGCACAGGGGGGCGGGAGACCCAGCATTTT. The encoded protein is CASSAGGTGGRETQHF. The chain joins TRBV2 to TRBJ1-5, with 8 bases aligning to TRBD1. Germline V CDR1 and CDR2: SNHLY, FYNNEI. Losses at the gene ends were 6 bases for V and 11 bases for J; bases not matched to a gene: 18. This CDR3 region has 16 residues.

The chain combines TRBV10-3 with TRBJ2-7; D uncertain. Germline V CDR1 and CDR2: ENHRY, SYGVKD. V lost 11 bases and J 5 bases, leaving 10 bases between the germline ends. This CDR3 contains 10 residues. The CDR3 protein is CAVQVDEQYF. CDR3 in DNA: TGTGCCGTCCAAGTTGACGAGCAGTACTTC.

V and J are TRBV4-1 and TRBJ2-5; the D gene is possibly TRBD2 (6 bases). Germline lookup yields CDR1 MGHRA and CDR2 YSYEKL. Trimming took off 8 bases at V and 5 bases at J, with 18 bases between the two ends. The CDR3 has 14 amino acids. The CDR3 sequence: CASGSQAGSETQYF. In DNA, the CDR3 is TGCGCCAGCGGTAGCCAAGCGGGCTCGGAGACCCAGTACTTC.

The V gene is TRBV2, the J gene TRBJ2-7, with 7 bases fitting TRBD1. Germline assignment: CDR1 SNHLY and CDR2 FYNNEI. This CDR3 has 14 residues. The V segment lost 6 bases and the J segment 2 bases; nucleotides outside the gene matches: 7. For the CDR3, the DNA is TGTGCCAGCAGGGAGACAGGGCCAGCCTACGAGCAGTACTTC. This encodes CASRETGPAYEQYF. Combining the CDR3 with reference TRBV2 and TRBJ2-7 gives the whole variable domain EPEVTQTPSHQVTQMGQEVILRCVPISNHLYFYWYRQILGQKVEFLVSFYNNEISEKSEIFDDQFSVERPDGSNFTLKIRSTKLEDSAMYFCASRETGPAYEQYFGPGTRLTVT.

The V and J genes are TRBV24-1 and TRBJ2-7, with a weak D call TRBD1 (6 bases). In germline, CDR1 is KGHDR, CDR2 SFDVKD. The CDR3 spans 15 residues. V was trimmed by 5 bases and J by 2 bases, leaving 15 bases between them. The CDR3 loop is CATSAREDSTYEQYF. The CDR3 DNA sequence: TGTGCCACCAGTGCTAGAGAGGACAGCACCTACGAGCAGTACTTC.

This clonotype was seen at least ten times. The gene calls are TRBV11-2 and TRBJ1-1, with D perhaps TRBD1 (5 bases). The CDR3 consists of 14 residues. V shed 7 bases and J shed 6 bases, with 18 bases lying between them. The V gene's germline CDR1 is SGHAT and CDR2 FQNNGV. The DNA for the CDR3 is TGTGCCAGCAAACGAACGTGGGGCGTTGCTGAAGCTTTCTTT. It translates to CASKRTWGVAEAFF.

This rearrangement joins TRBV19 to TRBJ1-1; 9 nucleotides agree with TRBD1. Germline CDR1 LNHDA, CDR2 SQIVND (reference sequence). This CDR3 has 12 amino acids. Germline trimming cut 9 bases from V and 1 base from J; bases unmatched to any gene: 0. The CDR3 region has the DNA TGTGCCAGACAGGGGGCGAACACTGAAGCTTTCTTT. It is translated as CARQGANTEAFF.

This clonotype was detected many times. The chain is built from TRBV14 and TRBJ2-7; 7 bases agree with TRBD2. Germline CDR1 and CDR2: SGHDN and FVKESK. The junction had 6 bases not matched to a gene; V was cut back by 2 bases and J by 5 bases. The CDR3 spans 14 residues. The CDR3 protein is CASSQLQAGDEQYF. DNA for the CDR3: TGTGCCAGCAGCCAACTCCAGGCGGGGGACGAGCAGTACTTC.

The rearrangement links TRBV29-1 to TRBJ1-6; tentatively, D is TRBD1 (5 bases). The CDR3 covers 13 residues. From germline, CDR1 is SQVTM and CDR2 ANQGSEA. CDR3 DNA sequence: TGCAGTGCCAGCCGCAGGGACGATTCACCCCTCCACTTT. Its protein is CSASRRDDSPLHF.

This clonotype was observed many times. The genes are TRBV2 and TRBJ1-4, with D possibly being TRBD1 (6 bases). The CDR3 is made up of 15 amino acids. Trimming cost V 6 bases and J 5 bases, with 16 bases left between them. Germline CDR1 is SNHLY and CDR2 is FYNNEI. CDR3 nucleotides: TGTGCCAGCAGGACCCAGCAGGGGCTGAATGAAAAACTGTTTTTT. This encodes CASRTQQGLNEKLFF. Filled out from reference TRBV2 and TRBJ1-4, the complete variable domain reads EPEVTQTPSHQVTQMGQEVILRCVPISNHLYFYWYRQILGQKVEFLVSFYNNEISEKSEIFDDQFSVERPDGSNFTLKIRSTKLEDSAMYFCASRTQQGLNEKLFFGSGTQLSVL.

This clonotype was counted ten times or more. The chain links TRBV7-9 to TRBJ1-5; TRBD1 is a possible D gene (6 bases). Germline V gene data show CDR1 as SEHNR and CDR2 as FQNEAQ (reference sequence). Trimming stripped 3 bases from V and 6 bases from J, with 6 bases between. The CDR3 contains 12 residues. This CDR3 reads CASSFRGQPQHF. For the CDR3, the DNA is TGTGCCAGCAGCTTCAGGGGTCAGCCCCAGCATTTT.

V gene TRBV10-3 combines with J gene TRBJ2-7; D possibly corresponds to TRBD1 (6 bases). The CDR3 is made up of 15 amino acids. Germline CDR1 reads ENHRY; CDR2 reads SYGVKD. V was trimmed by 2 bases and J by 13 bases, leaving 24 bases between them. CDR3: CAISESPRGSWALYF. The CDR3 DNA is TGTGCCATCAGTGAGAGCCCCAGGGGTAGCTGGGCTTTATACTTC.

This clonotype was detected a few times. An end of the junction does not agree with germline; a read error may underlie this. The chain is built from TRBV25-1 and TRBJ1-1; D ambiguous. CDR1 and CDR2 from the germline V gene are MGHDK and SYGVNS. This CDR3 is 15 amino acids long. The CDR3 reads CANSETVVKNTEAFF. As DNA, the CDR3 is TGTGCCAACAGTGAAACGGTCGTTAAGAACACTGAAGCTTTCTTT.

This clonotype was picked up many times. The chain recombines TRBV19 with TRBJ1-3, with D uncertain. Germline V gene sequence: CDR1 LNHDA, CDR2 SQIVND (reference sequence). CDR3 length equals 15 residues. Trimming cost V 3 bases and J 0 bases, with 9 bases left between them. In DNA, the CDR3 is TGTGCCAGTAGTATCGGGGAGCTCTCTGGAAACACCATATATTTT. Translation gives CASSIGELSGNTIYF.

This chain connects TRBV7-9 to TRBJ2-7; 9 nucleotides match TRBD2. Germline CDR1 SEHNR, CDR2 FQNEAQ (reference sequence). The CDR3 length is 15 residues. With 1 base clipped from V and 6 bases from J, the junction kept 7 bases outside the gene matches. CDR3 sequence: CASSLVASGTVEQYF. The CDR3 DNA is TGTGCCAGCAGCTTAGTTGCTAGCGGGACTGTCGAGCAGTACTTC.